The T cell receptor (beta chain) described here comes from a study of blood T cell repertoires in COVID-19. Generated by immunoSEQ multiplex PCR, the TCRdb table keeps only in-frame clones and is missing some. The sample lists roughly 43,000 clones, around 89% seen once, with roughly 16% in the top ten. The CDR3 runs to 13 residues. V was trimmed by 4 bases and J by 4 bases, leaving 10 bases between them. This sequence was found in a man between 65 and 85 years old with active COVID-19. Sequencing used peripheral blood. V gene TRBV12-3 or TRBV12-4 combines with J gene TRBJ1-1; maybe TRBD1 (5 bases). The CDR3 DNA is TGTGCCAGCAGTTCCGCGGGGGTCACTGAAGCTTTCTTT. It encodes CASSSAGVTEAFF.